This T cell receptor (beta chain) was obtained from a study of tumor and adjacent non-tumor tissue in lung cancer. A modified ARM-PCR protocol with three rounds of nested PCR amplified TCRbeta. TCRdb reanalysed the multiplex PCR reads using MiXCR and keeps one entry per CDR3 protein. The sample holds under 250,000 distinct CDR3 sequences; 70% to 75% are singletons and the top ten take under 30%. Germline V gene lookup returns CDR1 DFQATT and CDR2 SNEGSKA (reference sequence). This CDR3 spans 11 amino acids. No cell sorting was done before RNA was extracted from the tissue. Of note for this clonotype: An end of the junction does not agree with germline; a read error may underlie this.

The sample was lung tumor tissue. This TCR derives from a man aged 55-75 years with non-small cell lung cancer. The V and J genes are TRBV20-1 and TRBJ2-7; unclear D gene. The CDR3 DNA reads TGCAGTGCTTTAGAAGATTACGAGCAGTACTTT. This codes for CSALEDYEQYF.